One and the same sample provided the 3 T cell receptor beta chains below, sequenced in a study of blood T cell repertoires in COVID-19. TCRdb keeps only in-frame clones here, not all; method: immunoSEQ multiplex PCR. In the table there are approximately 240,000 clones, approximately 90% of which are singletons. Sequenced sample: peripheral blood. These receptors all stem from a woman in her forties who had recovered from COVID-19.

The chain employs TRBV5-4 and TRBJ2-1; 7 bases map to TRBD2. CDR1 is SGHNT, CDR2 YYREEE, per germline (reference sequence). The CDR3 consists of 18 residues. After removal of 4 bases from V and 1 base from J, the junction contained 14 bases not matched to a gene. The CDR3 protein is CASSPSGRGTSSYNEQFF. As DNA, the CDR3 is TGTGCCAGCAGCCCGTCGGGGCGGGGGACCTCTTCCTACAATGAGCAGTTCTTC. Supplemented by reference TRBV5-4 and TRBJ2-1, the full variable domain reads ETGVTQSPTHLIKTRGQQVTLRCSSQSGHNTVSWYQQALGQGPQFIFQYYREEENGRGNFPPRFSGLQFPNYSSELNVNALELDDSALYLCASSPSGRGTSSYNEQFFGPGTRLTVL.

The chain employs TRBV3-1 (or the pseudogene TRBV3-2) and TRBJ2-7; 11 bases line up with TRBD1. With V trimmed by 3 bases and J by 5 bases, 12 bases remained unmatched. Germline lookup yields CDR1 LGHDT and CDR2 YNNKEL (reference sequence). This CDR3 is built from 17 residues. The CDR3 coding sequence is TGTGCCAGCAGCCAGGCCGGGACAGGGGGTCGAAAAAACGAGCAGTACTTC. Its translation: CASSQAGTGGRKNEQYF.

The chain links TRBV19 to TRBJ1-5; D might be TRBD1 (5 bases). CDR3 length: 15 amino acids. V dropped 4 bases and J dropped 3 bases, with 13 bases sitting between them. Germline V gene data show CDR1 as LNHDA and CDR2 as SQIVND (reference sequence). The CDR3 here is CASSTGSSNNQPQHF. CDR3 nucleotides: TGTGCCAGTAGTACAGGGTCCTCTAACAATCAGCCCCAGCATTTT.